This T cell receptor beta chain came from a study of technical replicates of blood from a few donors. Per germline, CDR1 LNHDA and CDR2 SQIVND (reference sequence). The junction had 4 bases not matched to a gene; V was cut back by 4 bases and J by 6 bases. The CDR3 extends over 15 amino acids. Generated by immunoSEQ multiplex PCR, the TCRdb table keeps only in-frame clones and is missing some. The sample records more than 75,000 clones, about 95% being singletons. This clonotype originated in a human donor in good health. The chain combines TRBV19 with TRBJ2-1, with 12 bases lining up with TRBD2. Sample: T cells isolated from PBMCs. CDR3 DNA: TGTGCCAGTAGTAGACTAGCGGGAGTCCCCAATGAGCAGTTCTTC. Translating gives CASSRLAGVPNEQFF.